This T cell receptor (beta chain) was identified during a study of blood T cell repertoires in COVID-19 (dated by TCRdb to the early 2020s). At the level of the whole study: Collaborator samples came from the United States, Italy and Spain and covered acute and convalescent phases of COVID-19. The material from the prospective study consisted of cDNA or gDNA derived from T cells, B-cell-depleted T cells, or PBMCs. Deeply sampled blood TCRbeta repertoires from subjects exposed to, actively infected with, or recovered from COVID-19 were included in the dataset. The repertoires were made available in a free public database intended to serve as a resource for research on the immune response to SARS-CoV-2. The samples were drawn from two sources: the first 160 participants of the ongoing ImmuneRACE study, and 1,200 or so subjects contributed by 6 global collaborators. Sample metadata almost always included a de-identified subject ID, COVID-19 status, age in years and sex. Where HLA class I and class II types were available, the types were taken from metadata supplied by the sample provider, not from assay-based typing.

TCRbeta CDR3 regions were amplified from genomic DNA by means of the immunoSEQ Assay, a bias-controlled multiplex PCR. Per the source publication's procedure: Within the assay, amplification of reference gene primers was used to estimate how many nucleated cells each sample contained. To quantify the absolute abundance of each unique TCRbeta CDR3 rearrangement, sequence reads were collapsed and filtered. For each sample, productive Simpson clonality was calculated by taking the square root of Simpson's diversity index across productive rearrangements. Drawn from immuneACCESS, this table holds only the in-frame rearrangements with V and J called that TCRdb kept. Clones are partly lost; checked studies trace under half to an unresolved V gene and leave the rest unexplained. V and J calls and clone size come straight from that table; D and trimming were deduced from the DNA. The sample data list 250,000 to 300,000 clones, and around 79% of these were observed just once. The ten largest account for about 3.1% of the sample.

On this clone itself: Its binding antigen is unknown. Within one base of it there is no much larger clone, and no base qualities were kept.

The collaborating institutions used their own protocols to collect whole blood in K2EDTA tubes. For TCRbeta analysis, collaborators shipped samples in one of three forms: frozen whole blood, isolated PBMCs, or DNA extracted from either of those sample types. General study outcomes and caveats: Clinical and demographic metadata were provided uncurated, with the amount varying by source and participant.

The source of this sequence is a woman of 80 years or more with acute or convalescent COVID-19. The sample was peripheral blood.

The DNA sequence follows: TGTGCCAGCAGTTTGAGCGGGAGTTACGAGCAGTACTTC. Its protein reads: CASSLSGSYEQYF. This chain joins TRBV12-3 or TRBV12-4 to TRBJ2-7, with 8 bases matching TRBD2. V and J are trimmed by 3 bases and 4 bases, and the gene matches miss 2 bases of the junction. Reading from cysteine to phenylalanine, the CDR3 counts 13 amino acids. Only the CDR3 part of the read is kept: 39 bases, read in frame from the first base.